The 9 T cell receptor beta chains below were found in one sample sequenced in a study of molecular identifiers for immune sequencing clone quantification. TCRdb recomputed calls from the PCR reads with MiXCR, one row per CDR3 protein. The profile shows about 320,000 distinct CDR3 sequences, about 20% of them singletons. Sequencing used naive CD8+ T cells from blood, with Jurkat cell RNA spiked in. As for subset: FACS-sorted CD8+CD4-CCR7+CD45RA+ naive T cells. The source is a human donor in good health. Some libraries in this study had Jurkat cell RNA spiked in.

As concerns this clonotype: This may come from a read error, since a much larger clone is one base off. The chain uses TRBV6-5 and TRBJ1-2; D is undetermined. CDR1 MNHEY and CDR2 SVGAGI come from the germline V gene. The CDR3 loop spans 15 amino acids. Trimming stripped 0 bases from V and 4 bases from J, with 12 bases between. The CDR3: CASSYSYTLLYGYTF. Here the CDR3 DNA reads TGTGCCAGCAGTTACTCGTATACGTTGCTCTATGGCTACACCTTC.

This clonotype was detected ten times or more. This chain uses TRBV5-5 with TRBJ2-5, with 7 bases matching TRBD2. CDR3 length: 14 amino acids. Germline V CDR1 and CDR2: SGHKS, YYEKEE (reference sequence). With 7 bases clipped from V and 5 bases from J, the junction kept 11 bases outside the gene matches. This CDR3 is CASCLADIAETQYF. CDR3 sequence (DNA): TGTGCCAGCTGTCTAGCGGATATTGCTGAGACCCAGTACTTC.

This clonotype was found many times. This chain links TRBV6-1 with TRBJ2-7, with D perhaps TRBD1 (6 bases). Germline CDR1 reads MNHNS; CDR2 reads SASEGT. Trimming removed 2 bases from V and 3 bases from J, with 14 bases in between. This CDR3 is 15 amino acids long. DNA for the CDR3: TGTGCCAGCAGTGAATTGGTGACAGGAAACTACGAGCAGTACTTC. It specifies CASSELVTGNYEQYF.

The table lists this clonotype with a few counts. The genes are TRBV7-2 and TRBJ1-3, with D unclear. This CDR3 is built from 17 residues. The germline CDR1 and CDR2 sequences are SGHTA and FQGNSA. Trimming left V 5 bases short and J 0 bases short, with 17 bases between. The CDR3, as DNA: TGTGCCAGCAGCCCCGGGAAGGCGCCGTTCTCTGGAAACACCATATATTTT. Encoded protein: CASSPGKAPFSGNTIYF.

The table lists this clonotype with many counts. This chain connects TRBV30 to TRBJ2-3; 7 positions match TRBD1. CDR1 is GTSNPN, CDR2 SVGIG, per germline (reference sequence). The CDR3 is made up of 15 amino acids. The trim removed 2 bases at V and 1 base at J, leaving 6 bases unmatched. In DNA form, the CDR3 reads TGTGCCTGGAGTCGGACAGGATGGGGCACAGATACGCAGTATTTT. Protein sequence: CAWSRTGWGTDTQYF.

A remark on this clonotype: A much larger clone differs from this one at a single base, so this may be a read error. This sequence joins TRBV6-6 and TRBJ1-1, with TRBD1 as a possible D gene (5 bases). Trimming pared 6 bases from V and 5 bases from J, leaving 22 bases between. CDR3 length: 16 residues. Germline V gives CDR1 MNHNY, CDR2 SVGAGI (reference sequence). The CDR3 is CASRGAGGAVYTEAFF. In DNA form, the CDR3 reads TGTGCCAGCAGAGGGGCGGGAGGGGCGGTGTATACTGAAGCTTTCTTT.

The table lists this clonotype with a few counts. This chain connects TRBV27 to TRBJ2-6; 12 bases align to TRBD1. Trimming at V came to 5 bases and at J to 2 bases, leaving 7 bases not matched to a gene. This CDR3 comprises 18 residues. The germline CDR1 and CDR2 sequences are MNHEY and SMNVEV (reference sequence). CDR3 residues: CASSPSGTGGAGANVLTF. The CDR3 DNA reads as TGTGCCAGCAGTCCCTCCGGGACAGGGGGCGCTGGGGCCAACGTCCTGACTTTC.

This clonotype was seen at least ten times. This chain joins TRBV4-1 and TRBJ2-3, with D possibly being TRBD1 (6 bases). The CDR3 runs 17 residues. V was cut by 3 bases and J by 2 bases, with 18 bases left in between. CDR1 and CDR2 from the germline V gene are MGHRA and YSYEKL. This CDR3 is CASSQTARGGPTDTQYF. CDR3 sequence (DNA): TGCGCCAGCAGCCAGACTGCGAGAGGGGGACCCACAGATACGCAGTATTTT.

This clonotype occurred a few times. The chain combines TRBV11-2 with TRBJ2-7; D possibly corresponds to TRBD1 (6 bases). V was clipped by 2 bases and J by 0 bases, with 20 bases between them. Germline V gene sequence: CDR1 SGHAT, CDR2 FQNNGV. The CDR3 runs 18 residues. The CDR3 reads CASSLFLAGTPSSYEQYF. In DNA, the CDR3 is TGTGCCAGCAGCTTATTTTTGGCCGGGACACCAAGCTCCTACGAGCAGTACTTC.